A selection of T cell receptor beta chains follows, all from one sample in a study of vaccination effects on CD4 cells after COVID-19. Antigen specificity for these receptors is unknown. Produced via immunoSEQ multiplex PCR; TCRdb's table is partial and in-frame only. The table records tens of thousands of clones, around 67% of them present only once. The specimen was CD4+ T cells from PBMCs cultured with HCoV-OC43 spike peptides, collected before COVID-19 vaccination. These receptors all come from a human donor who received a COVID-19 vaccine. Each CDR3 is given without its conserved first and last residue.

CDR3 protein: ASSSGLPPLH
V gene: TRBV28
J gene: TRBJ1-6

CDR3 protein: ASSLDWTTGELF
V gene: TRBV11-2
J gene: TRBJ2-2

CDR3 protein: ASTATGGSGNTIY
V gene: TRBV2
J gene: TRBJ1-3

CDR3 protein: SASSYNEQF
V gene: TRBV20-1
J gene: TRBJ2-1

CDR3 protein: ASSLKDSSNQPQH
V gene: TRBV7-2
J gene: TRBJ1-5

CDR3 protein: ASSLDRGFNYEQY
V gene: TRBV11-2
J gene: TRBJ2-7

CDR3 protein: ASTPREANTGELF
V gene: TRBV2
J gene: TRBJ2-2

CDR3 protein: ASSPRRGTQPQH
V gene: TRBV3-1/TRBV3-2
J gene: TRBJ1-5

CDR3 protein: ASSYREGVQPQH
V gene: TRBV6-5
J gene: TRBJ1-5

CDR3 protein: ASSWAGGDAEAF
V gene: TRBV2
J gene: TRBJ1-1

CDR3 protein: ASRGQRKGGSYNEQF
V gene: TRBV19
J gene: TRBJ2-1

CDR3 protein: SVMPRLGNTEAF
V gene: TRBV29-1
J gene: TRBJ1-1

CDR3 protein: ASSVGLAGGARSYNEQF
V gene: TRBV9
J gene: TRBJ2-1

CDR3 protein: ASSSRGLDSPLH
V gene: TRBV7-9
J gene: TRBJ1-6

CDR3 protein: ASSLAGRETYEQY
V gene: TRBV11-2
J gene: TRBJ2-7

CDR3 protein: ACSGGATDTQY
V gene: TRBV30
J gene: TRBJ2-3

CDR3 protein: ASSPQGMDEQF
V gene: TRBV18
J gene: TRBJ2-1

CDR3 protein: ASLRVYNSPLH
V gene: TRBV28
J gene: TRBJ1-6

CDR3 protein: ASRDRGRNEQF
V gene: TRBV27
J gene: TRBJ2-1

CDR3 protein: ASSQVSLLAKNIQY
V gene: TRBV3-1/TRBV3-2
J gene: TRBJ2-4

CDR3 protein: AWSRSSYNSPLH
V gene: TRBV30
J gene: TRBJ1-6

CDR3 protein: SVGLGTGKNEQY
V gene: TRBV29-1
J gene: TRBJ2-7

CDR3 protein: ATSRDSSVQPQH
V gene: TRBV15
J gene: TRBJ1-5